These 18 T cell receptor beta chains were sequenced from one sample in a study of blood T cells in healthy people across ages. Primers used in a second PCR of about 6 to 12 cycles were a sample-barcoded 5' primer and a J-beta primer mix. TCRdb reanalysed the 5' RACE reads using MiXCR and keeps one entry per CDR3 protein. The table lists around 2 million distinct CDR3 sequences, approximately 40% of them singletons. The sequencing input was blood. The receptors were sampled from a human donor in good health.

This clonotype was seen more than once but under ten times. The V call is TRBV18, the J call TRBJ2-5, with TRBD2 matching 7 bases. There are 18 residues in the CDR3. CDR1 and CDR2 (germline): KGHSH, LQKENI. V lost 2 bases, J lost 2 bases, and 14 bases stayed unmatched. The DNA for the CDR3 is TGTGCCAGCTCACCAAACTATCCCAGAAGGGAGGGACAAGAGACCCAGTACTTC. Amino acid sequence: CASSPNYPRREGQETQYF.

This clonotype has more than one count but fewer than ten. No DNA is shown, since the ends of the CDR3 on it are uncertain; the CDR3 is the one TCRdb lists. The CDR3 loop is CASSVATGSDEQVF. This sequence joins TRBV9 and TRBJ2-1. The CDR3 has 14 amino acids, counting both end residues. The germline CDR1 and CDR2 sequences are SGDLS and YYNGEE.

CDR3 DNA: TGTGCCAGCAGTGAATCCACGAGACAGAAAGCCTCCTACGAGCAGTACTTC. It translates to CASSESTRQKASYEQYF. This chain links TRBV25-1 with TRBJ2-4; tentatively, D is TRBD1 (5 bases). The end of the DNA fits TRBJ2-7 better, so the J call may be wrong. CDR1 is MGHDK and CDR2 is SYGVNS in the germline V gene. This CDR3 is 17 amino acids long.

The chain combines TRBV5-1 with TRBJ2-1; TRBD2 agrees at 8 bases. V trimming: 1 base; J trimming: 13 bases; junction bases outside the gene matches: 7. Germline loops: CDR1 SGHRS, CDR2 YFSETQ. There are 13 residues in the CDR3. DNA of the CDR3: TGCGCCAGCAGCTTGTCGCCCGGGGGGGACCAGTTCTTC. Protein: CASSLSPGGDQFF.

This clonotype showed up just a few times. CDR3 in amino acids: CASSETGGNYGYTF. The CDR3 nucleotides read TGTGCCAGCTCTGAGACAGGGGGCAACTATGGCTACACCTTC. The chain recombines TRBV18 with TRBJ1-2; 10 nucleotides agree with TRBD1. The CDR3 loop spans 14 amino acids. Unmatched junction bases numbered 3, after V lost 6 bases and J lost 2 bases. Germline V lookup: CDR1 KGHSH, CDR2 LQKENI.

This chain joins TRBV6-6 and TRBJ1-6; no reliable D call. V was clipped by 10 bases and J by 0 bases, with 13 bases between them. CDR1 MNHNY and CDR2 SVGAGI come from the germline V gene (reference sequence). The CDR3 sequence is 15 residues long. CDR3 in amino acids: CATRDLSSYNSPLHF. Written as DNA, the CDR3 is TGTGCCACACGTGATCTGAGCTCCTATAATTCACCCCTCCACTTT.

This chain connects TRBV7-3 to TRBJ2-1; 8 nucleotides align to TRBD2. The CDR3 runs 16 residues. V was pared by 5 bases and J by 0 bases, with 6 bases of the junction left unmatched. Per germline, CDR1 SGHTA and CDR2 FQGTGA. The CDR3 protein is CASSPGGPPSYNEQFF. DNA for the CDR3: TGTGCCAGCAGCCCGGGGGGGCCGCCCTCCTACAATGAGCAGTTCTTC.

The CDR3: CASSEIVGGYTF. CDR3 nucleotide sequence: TGTGCCAGCAGTGAAATCGTAGGGGGCTACACCTTC. The chain carries TRBV6-1 and TRBJ1-2; unclear D gene. CDR1 and CDR2 (germline): MNHNS, SASEGT. This CDR3 is built from 12 residues. Trimming took off 2 bases at V and 8 bases at J, with 9 bases between the two ends.

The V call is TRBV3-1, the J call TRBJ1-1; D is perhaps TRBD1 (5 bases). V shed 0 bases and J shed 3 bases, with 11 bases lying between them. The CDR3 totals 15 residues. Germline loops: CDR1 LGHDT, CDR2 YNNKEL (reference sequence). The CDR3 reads CASSQESRADTEAFF. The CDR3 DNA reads TGTGCCAGCAGCCAAGAATCCAGGGCGGACACTGAAGCTTTCTTT. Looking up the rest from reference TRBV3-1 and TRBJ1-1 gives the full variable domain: DTAVSQTPKYLVTQMGNDKSIKCEQNLGHDTMYWYKQDSKKFLKIMFSYNNKELIINETVPNRFSPKSPDKAHLNLHINSLELGDSAVYFCASSQESRADTEAFFGQGTRLTVV.

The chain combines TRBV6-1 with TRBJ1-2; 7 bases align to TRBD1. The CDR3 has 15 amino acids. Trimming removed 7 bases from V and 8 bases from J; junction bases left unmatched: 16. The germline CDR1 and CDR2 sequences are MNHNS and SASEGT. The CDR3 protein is CASIPAHLRGVGYTF. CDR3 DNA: TGTGCCAGCATCCCCGCCCATCTCAGGGGGGTGGGCTACACCTTC.

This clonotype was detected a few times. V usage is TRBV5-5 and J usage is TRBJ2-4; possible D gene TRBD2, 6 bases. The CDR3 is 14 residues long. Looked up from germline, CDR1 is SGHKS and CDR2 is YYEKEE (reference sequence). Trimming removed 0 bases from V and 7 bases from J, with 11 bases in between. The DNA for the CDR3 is TGTGCCAGCAGCTTGGATCCGGGGAGGAACATTCAGTACTTC. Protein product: CASSLDPGRNIQYF.

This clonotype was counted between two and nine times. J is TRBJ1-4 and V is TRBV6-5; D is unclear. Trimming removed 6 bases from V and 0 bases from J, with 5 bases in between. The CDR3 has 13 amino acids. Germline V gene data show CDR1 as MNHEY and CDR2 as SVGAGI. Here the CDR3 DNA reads TGTGCCAGCAGAAGAACAACTAATGAAAAACTGTTTTTT. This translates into CASRRTTNEKLFF.

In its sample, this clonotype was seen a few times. CDR3 coding DNA: TGCAGCGTTGACGCGGGACAGCTCTACACCTTC. Its protein product is CSVDAGQLYTF. The rearrangement joins TRBV29-1 to TRBJ1-2, with TRBD1 identical over 7 bases. V lost 3 bases and J lost 10; bases outside the gene matches: 5. Germline V gene lookup returns CDR1 SQVTM and CDR2 ANQGSEA. The CDR3 totals 11 residues.

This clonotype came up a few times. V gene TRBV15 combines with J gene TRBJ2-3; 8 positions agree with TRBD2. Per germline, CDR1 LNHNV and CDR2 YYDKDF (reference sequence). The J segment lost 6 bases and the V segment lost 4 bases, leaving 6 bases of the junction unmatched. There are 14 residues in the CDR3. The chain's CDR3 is CATSIAGGADTQYF. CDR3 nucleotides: TGTGCCACCAGCATTGCGGGGGGAGCGGATACGCAGTATTTT. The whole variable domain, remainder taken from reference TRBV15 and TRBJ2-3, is DAMVIQNPRYQVTQFGKPVTLSCSQTLNHNVMYWYQQKSSQAPKLLFHYYDKDFNNEADTPDNFQSRRPNTSFCFLDIRSPGLGDTAMYLCATSIAGGADTQYFGPGTRLTVL.

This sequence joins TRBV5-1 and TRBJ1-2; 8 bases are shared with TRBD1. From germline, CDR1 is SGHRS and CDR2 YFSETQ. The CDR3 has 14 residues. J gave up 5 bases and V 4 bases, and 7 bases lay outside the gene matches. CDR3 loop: CASSLTTGEYGYTF. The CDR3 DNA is TGCGCCAGCAGCCTCACGACAGGGGAATATGGCTACACCTTC.

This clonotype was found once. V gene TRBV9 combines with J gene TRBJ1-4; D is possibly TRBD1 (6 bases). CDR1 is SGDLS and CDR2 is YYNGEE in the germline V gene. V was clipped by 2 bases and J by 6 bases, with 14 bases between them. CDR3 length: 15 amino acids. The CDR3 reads CASSVWPGADEKLFF. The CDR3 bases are TGTGCCAGCAGCGTGTGGCCGGGGGCGGATGAAAAACTGTTTTTT.

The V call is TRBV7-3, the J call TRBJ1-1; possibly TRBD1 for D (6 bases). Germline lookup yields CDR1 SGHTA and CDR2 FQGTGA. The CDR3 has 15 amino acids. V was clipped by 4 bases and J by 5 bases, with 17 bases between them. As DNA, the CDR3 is TGTGCCAGCAGCTCGATATGGGGGGGCGGGACTGAAGCTTTCTTT. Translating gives CASSSIWGGGTEAFF. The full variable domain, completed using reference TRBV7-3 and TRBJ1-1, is GAGVSQTPSNKVTEKGKYVELRCDPISGHTALYWYRQSLGQGPEFLIYFQGTGAADDSGLPNDRFFAVRPEGSVSTLKIQRTERGDSAVYLCASSSIWGGGTEAFFGQGTRLTVV.

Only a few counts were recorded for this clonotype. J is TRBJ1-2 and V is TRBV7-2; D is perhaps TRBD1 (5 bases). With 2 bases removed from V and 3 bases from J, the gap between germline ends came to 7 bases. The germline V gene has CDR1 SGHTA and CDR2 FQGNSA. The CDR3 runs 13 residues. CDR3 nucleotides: TGTGCCAGCAGCTTAACGACAGACTATGGCTACACCTTC. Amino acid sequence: CASSLTTDYGYTF.